The 18 T cell receptor beta chains given below trace back to one sample, sequenced in a study of shared clonotypes between healthy human individuals. Data came from immunoSEQ multiplex PCR; TCRdb stores just in-frame clones and leaves some out. The sample records around 1.5 million clones, 95% to 99% being singletons. Sequences were obtained from naive CD4+ T cells sorted from blood. Subset of the sample: CD45RA+ positively selected. These receptors originate from a man aged 30-40 years in good health.

This chain joins TRBV30 and TRBJ1-5; D not resolved. CDR1 GTSNPN and CDR2 SVGIG come from the germline V gene (reference sequence). V was trimmed by 2 bases and J by 5 bases, leaving 10 bases between them. This CDR3 spans 13 amino acids. This CDR3 is CAWSYGRDQPQHF. The DNA for the CDR3 is TGTGCCTGGAGTTACGGGAGGGATCAGCCCCAGCATTTT.

This sequence joins TRBV6-1 and TRBJ1-2, with D perhaps matching TRBD1 (5 bases). Germline loops: CDR1 MNHNS, CDR2 SASEGT. CDR3 length: 13 residues. Deletions cut 7 bases from V and 5 bases from J, with 14 bases between. CDR3 loop: CASTGLGPYGYTF. The CDR3, as DNA: TGTGCCAGCACAGGGCTTGGGCCTTATGGCTACACCTTC.

The V gene is TRBV2, the J gene TRBJ2-3; no reliable D call. Germline V gene lookup returns CDR1 SNHLY and CDR2 FYNNEI. The V end lost 4 bases, the J end lost 6 bases, and 14 bases lay between the germline ends. The CDR3 is made up of 14 amino acids. The CDR3 DNA sequence: TGTGCCAGCAGTGGGCAAAAGGAAGGGGATACGCAGTATTTT. Amino acid sequence: CASSGQKEGDTQYF.

The rearrangement joins TRBV19 to TRBJ1-1, with a possible D match to TRBD1 (5 bases). Between the trimmed V and J ends, which lost 7 bases and 10 bases, there was a span of 19 bases. This CDR3 is 13 amino acids long. Germline assignment: CDR1 LNHDA and CDR2 SQIVND (reference sequence). CDR3 amino acids: CASTDRSGQGAFF. DNA for the CDR3: TGTGCCAGTACCGACCGCAGCGGGCAGGGAGCTTTCTTT. Supplemented by reference TRBV19 and TRBJ1-1, the full variable domain reads DGGITQSPKYLFRKEGQNVTLSCEQNLNHDAMYWYRQDPGQGLRLIYYSQIVNDFQKGDIAEGYSVSREKKESFPLTVTSAQKNPTAFYLCASTDRSGQGAFFGQGTRLTVV.

The chain is built from TRBV11-2 and TRBJ1-2, with D unresolved. Trimming cost V 4 bases and J 5 bases, with 14 bases left between them. Germline-derived CDR1 and CDR2 are SGHAT and FQNNGV. This CDR3 is 14 amino acids long. The CDR3 is CASSYHGDPYGYTF. CDR3 nucleotide sequence: TGTGCCAGCAGCTACCACGGGGATCCGTATGGCTACACCTTC.

The chain combines TRBV25-1 with TRBJ2-7, with D unresolved. The germline V gene has CDR1 MGHDK and CDR2 SYGVNS. The ends were cut back, 6 bases at V and 6 bases at J, with 12 bases in the middle. The CDR3 loop spans 12 amino acids. The CDR3 nucleotides are TGTGCCAGCAGGGGTTCCGGCTCCGAGCAGTACTTC. Protein: CASRGSGSEQYF.

V and J are TRBV11-1 and TRBJ1-1, with D perhaps matching TRBD1 (5 bases). The V end lost 5 bases, the J end lost 0 bases, and 16 bases lay between the germline ends. This CDR3 spans 16 amino acids. Germline loops: CDR1 SGHAT, CDR2 FQDESV (reference sequence). The CDR3 nucleotides are TGTGCCAGCAGCACCAATCGGGGCCTCCTGAACACTGAAGCTTTCTTT. It yields the protein CASSTNRGLLNTEAFF.

V usage is TRBV11-3 and J usage is TRBJ2-1; D unresolved. Germline V gives CDR1 SGHNT, CDR2 YENEEA. V lost 5 bases, J lost 6 bases, and 11 bases lay in between. There are 13 residues in the CDR3. The CDR3 DNA sequence: TGTGCCAGCAGCCCCCCTTGGGGCAATGAGCAGTTCTTC. It translates to CASSPPWGNEQFF.

This chain links TRBV19 with TRBJ1-3; 7 positions agree with TRBD1. The CDR3 has 16 residues. V trimming: 8 bases; J trimming: 0 bases; junction bases outside the gene matches: 10. Germline CDR1 LNHDA, CDR2 SQIVND (reference sequence). CDR3 region: CASRDRKTHSGNTIYF. The CDR3 nucleotides are TGTGCCAGTCGGGACAGAAAAACCCACTCTGGAAACACCATATATTTT.

In nucleotides, the CDR3 is TGCGCCAGCAGACTTCCTGGCACTAGCTTCGGGACCCAGTACTTC. Its protein is CASRLPGTSFGTQYF. The rearrangement uses TRBV5-1 and TRBJ2-5; D is possibly TRBD2 (6 bases). Germline CDR1 reads SGHRS; CDR2 reads YFSETQ. This CDR3 region has 15 residues. Trimming pared 5 bases from V and 7 bases from J, leaving 21 bases between.

J is TRBJ2-7 and V is TRBV7-5. TRBV7-5 is noted as a pseudogene. This CDR3 spans 14 amino acids. CDR3 bases: TGTGTCAGAAGCTTAGCCACCCCCAATTACGAGCAGTACTTC. Encoded protein: CVRSLATPNYEQYF.

The chain uses TRBV28 and TRBJ2-1; D unclear. The ends were cut back, 4 bases at V and 5 bases at J, with 9 bases in the middle. This CDR3 region has 13 residues. The germline V gene has CDR1 MDHEN and CDR2 SYDVKM. The CDR3 nucleotides are TGTGCCAGCAGTTCTTCTGGGCACAATGAGCAGTTCTTC. Protein: CASSSSGHNEQFF.

The genes are TRBV9 and TRBJ1-2, with a possible D match to TRBD1 (5 bases). Germline CDR1 is SGDLS and CDR2 is YYNGEE. Trimming cost V 3 bases and J 2 bases, with 14 bases left between them. The CDR3 sequence is 15 residues long. The CDR3 loop is CASSAGPQLNYGYTF. The CDR3 bases are TGTGCCAGCAGCGCGGGACCGCAACTCAACTATGGCTACACCTTC.

J is TRBJ2-3 and V is TRBV5-4, with 9 bases identical to TRBD1. Trimming at V came to 0 bases and at J to 0 bases, leaving 11 bases not matched to a gene. The germline V gene encodes CDR1 SGHNT and CDR2 YYREEE (reference sequence). The CDR3 contains 19 residues. The CDR3, as DNA: TGTGCCAGCAGCTTGGCTAGGGACAGGGAGGGGGATAGCACAGATACGCAGTATTTT. Encoded protein: CASSLARDREGDSTDTQYF.

The chain links TRBV7-9 to TRBJ2-1; D is uncertain. Looked up from germline, CDR1 is SEHNR and CDR2 is FQNEAQ (reference sequence). This CDR3 comprises 14 residues. The germline V and J ends were trimmed by 1 base and 10 bases, with 14 bases remaining between them. The CDR3 DNA reads as TGTGCCAGCAGCTTAGAGGGTATTACCTTAGAGCAGTTCTTC. This translates into CASSLEGITLEQFF.

The chain recombines TRBV28 with TRBJ2-7; no clear D. This CDR3 spans 15 amino acids. The ends were cut back, 6 bases at V and 2 bases at J, with 17 bases in the middle. Per the germline V gene, CDR1 is MDHEN and CDR2 is SYDVKM. CDR3 DNA: TGTGCCAGCAGGGCTCTGGGCGCAGGCACCTACGAGCAGTACTTC. Translated, it gives CASRALGAGTYEQYF.

The V call is TRBV28, the J call TRBJ2-1, with a possible D match to TRBD2 (5 bases). Looked up from germline, CDR1 is MDHEN and CDR2 is SYDVKM. V shed 10 bases and J shed 3 bases, with 19 bases lying between them. The CDR3 length is 15 residues. CDR3 coding DNA: TGTGCCACCATCCCGCTCGGTCGGGGCTACAATGAGCAGTTCTTC. Translation: CATIPLGRGYNEQFF.

This chain links TRBV9 with TRBJ2-1, with TRBD2 identical over 9 bases. The CDR3 totals 17 residues. The V gene end was trimmed by 4 bases and the J gene end by 2 bases; junction bases not matched to a gene: 10. Germline values: CDR1 SGDLS, CDR2 YYNGEE. CDR3 residues: CASSPRSASGAYNEQFF. Written as DNA, the CDR3 is TGTGCCAGCAGCCCCCGATCTGCTAGCGGGGCCTACAATGAGCAGTTCTTC.